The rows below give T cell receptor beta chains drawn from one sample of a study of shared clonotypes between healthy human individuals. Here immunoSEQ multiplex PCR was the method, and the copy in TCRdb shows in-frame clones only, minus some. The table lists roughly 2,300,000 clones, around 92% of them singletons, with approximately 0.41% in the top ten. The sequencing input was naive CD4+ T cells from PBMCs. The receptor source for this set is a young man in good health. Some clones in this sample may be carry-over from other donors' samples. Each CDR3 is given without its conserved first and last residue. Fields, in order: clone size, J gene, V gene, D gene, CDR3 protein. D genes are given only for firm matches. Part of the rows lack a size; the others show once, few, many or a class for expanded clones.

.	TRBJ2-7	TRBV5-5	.	ASSPPGQTYEQY
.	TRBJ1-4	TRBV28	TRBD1	ASSLGTGKTNEKLF
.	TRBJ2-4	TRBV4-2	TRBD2	ASSEGLAGVGAKNIQY
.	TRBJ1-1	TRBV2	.	ASSGDGWNTEAF
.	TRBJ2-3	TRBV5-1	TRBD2	ASSLGTSGFTDTQY
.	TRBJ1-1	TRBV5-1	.	ASSLGTAATEAF
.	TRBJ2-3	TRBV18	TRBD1	ASSPGDRGRTDTQY
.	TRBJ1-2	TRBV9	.	ASSVGPGYGYT
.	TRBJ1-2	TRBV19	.	ASSPLGGAVFGGYGYT
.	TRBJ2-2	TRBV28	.	ATLRGWNTGELF
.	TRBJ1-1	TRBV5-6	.	ASSPGPRTGVSRNTEAF
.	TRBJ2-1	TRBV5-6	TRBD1	ASIRGDRVWNEQF
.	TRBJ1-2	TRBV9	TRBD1	ASSPAGQTFYGYT
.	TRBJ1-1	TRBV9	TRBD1	ASSVGDRGLNTEAF
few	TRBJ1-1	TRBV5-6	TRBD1	ASSRQGKAF
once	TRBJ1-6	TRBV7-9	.	ASSLPSSPLH
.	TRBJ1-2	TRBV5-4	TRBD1	ASSQTGVEGYT
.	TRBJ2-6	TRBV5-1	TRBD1	ASSLVGTGKSGANVLT
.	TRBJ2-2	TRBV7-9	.	ASSPKMNTGELF
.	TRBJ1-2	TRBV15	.	ATSPRTYGDGYT
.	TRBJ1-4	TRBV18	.	ASSPPGLGVGEKLF
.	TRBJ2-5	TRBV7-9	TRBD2	AGGLAGVGEETQY
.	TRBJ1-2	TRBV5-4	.	ASSPDSGRLANYGYT
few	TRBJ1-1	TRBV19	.	ASSIVMNTEAF
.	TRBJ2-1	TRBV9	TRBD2	ASSVSGGSRINEQF
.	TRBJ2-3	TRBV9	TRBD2	ASSTAGTSPQY
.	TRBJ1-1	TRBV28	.	ASRPPVGAGHTEAF
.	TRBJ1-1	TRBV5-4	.	ASSLDQMNTEAF
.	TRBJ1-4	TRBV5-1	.	ASSARRQSSTNEKLF
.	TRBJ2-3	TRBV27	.	ASSLSTDTQY
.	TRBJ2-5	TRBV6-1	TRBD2	ASRGLAGRETQY
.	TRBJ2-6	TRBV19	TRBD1	ASRQGSRAGANVLT
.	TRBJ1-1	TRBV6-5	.	ASSYRRTMGEAF
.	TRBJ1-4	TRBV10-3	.	ATAAGSNEKLF
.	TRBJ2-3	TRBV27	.	ASSRYTTDTQY
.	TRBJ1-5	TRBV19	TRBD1	ASSTDDRVGQPQH
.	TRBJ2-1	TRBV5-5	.	ASSQTGQLFPYNEQF
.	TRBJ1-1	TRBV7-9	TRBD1	ASSLSSGTGASNTEAF
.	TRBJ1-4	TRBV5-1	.	ASSQATNEKLF
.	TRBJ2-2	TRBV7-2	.	ASSLAFGVGELF
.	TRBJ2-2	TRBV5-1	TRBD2	ASSGGLAGAPGELF
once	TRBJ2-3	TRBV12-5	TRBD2	ASGATDTQY
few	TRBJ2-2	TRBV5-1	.	ASSLDTGELF
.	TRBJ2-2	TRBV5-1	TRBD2	ASSSPPGLAGGSNTGELF
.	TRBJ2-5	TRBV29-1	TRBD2	SVEGGGRETQY
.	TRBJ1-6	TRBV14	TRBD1	ASSKQGLANSPLH
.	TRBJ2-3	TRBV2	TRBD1	ASRSRGHTDTQY
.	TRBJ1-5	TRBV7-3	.	ASSPGDPTGTNQPQH
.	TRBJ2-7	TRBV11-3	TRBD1	ASSLSGQGLY
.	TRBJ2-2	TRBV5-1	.	ASAQGSANTGELF
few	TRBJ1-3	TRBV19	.	ASSQTVSGNTIY
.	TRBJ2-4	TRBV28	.	ASSLVGENIQY